The clone carrying this T cell receptor beta chain was picked up one time. This record comes from a study of CD8 T cells in Susac syndrome. Sequencing of TCR beta was performed on blood CD8+ T cells and on blood CD4+ T cells. In the multiple sclerosis control group, patients were treatment-naive and had stable or active relapsing-remitting disease. CD8+ and CD4+ T cells were negatively isolated; TEMRA cells were FACS-enriched. The germline CDR1 and CDR2 sequences are SGHTA and FQGNSA. Trimming pared 0 bases from V and 5 bases from J, leaving 2 bases between. The CDR3 loop spans 12 amino acids. Reverse transcription used about 0.45 to 1 ug RNA and random hexamers. The authors amplified TCR beta CDR3 across 54 Vbeta and 13 Jbeta using immunoSEQ multiplex PCR. TCRdb ran MiXCR on the immunoSEQ multiplex PCR reads and lists one entry per CDR3 protein. The profile shows some 120,000 distinct CDR3 sequences, approximately 94% of them singletons.

The chain combines TRBV7-2 with TRBJ1-3; no clear D. The clonotype comes from a human donor with multiple sclerosis. Sequenced sample: CD4+ T cells from PBMCs. In nucleotides, the CDR3 is TGTGCCAGCAGCTTAGCACGAAACACCATATATTTT. Encoded protein: CASSLARNTIYF.